These 10 T cell receptor beta chains were all obtained from the same sample, sequenced in a study of cytomegalovirus exposure and HLA in healthy donors. The PCR employed 60 Vbeta primers together with 13 Jbeta primers. Generated by immunoSEQ multiplex PCR, the TCRdb table keeps only in-frame clones and is missing some. Its table lists 45,000 to 70,000 clones. Material for sequencing was PBMCs. The receptor source for this set is a woman in her forties or fifties in good health and CMV-seropositive.

This chain links TRBV30 with TRBJ1-2; TRBD1 might be the D (6 bases). The length of the CDR3 is 14 residues. The V end was cut by 0 bases, the J end by 7 bases, with 15 bases between. Per germline, CDR1 GTSNPN and CDR2 SVGIG (reference sequence). For the CDR3, the DNA is TGTGCCTGGAGTGTAAGAGGAAAGGGGGTTGGCTACACCTTC. Its protein product is CAWSVRGKGVGYTF.

V and J are TRBV7-6 and TRBJ1-5; D may be TRBD1 (6 bases). Looked up from germline, CDR1 is SGHVS and CDR2 is FNYEAQ. This CDR3 contains 13 residues. Trimming shortened V by 3 bases and J by 8 bases, and 11 bases separated the two germline ends. CDR3: CASSFGRGEPQHF. In DNA form, the CDR3 reads TGTGCCAGCAGCTTCGGCAGGGGAGAGCCCCAGCATTTT. The variable domain in full, with the rest retrieved from reference TRBV7-6 and TRBJ1-5, is GAGVSQSPRYKVTKRGQDVALRCDPISGHVSLYWYRQALGQGPEFLTYFNYEAQQDKSGLPNDRFSAERPEGSISTLTIQRTEQRDSAMYRCASSFGRGEPQHFGDGTRLSIL.

The chain links TRBV7-2 to TRBJ1-1; D is undetermined. Germline V gene sequence: CDR1 SGHTA, CDR2 FQGNSA. Trimming took 2 bases from V and 1 from J, leaving 5 bases between them. This CDR3 is 13 amino acids long. CDR3 bases: TGTGCCAGCAGCTTACAACAGAACACTGAAGCTTTCTTT. Translated: CASSLQQNTEAFF.

The chain is built from TRBV5-1 and TRBJ2-2, with TRBD1 matching 12 bases. The V gene end was trimmed by 4 bases and the J gene end by 5 bases; junction bases not matched to a gene: 6. Germline CDR1 reads SGHRS; CDR2 reads YFSETQ. The CDR3 covers 16 residues. The CDR3 loop reads CASSTGQGAPTGELFF. The CDR3 nucleotides are TGCGCCAGCAGCACGGGACAGGGGGCCCCAACCGGGGAGCTGTTTTTT.

The chain recombines TRBV6-1 with TRBJ2-7, with 8 positions matching TRBD2. The CDR3 has 15 residues. Germline values: CDR1 MNHNS, CDR2 SASEGT. The ends lost 3 bases at V and 4 bases at J; junction bases unmatched: 8. The CDR3 DNA follows: TGTGCCAGCAGTGACCCCGGGGGGGTAGCGTACGAGCAGTACTTC. As protein: CASSDPGGVAYEQYF.

The rearrangement joins TRBV7-2 to TRBJ1-6, with D perhaps TRBD1 (6 bases). V lost 5 bases and J 9 bases, leaving 14 bases between the germline ends. Germline lookup yields CDR1 SGHTA and CDR2 FQGNSA. The CDR3 spans 14 residues. The CDR3 bases are TGTGCCAGCAGCCCCGACAGGCCGAGTTCACCCCTCCACTTT. Its translation is CASSPDRPSSPLHF.

This chain uses TRBV19 with TRBJ2-1; tentative D call: TRBD2 (6 bases). CDR3 length: 15 amino acids. Germline V gene lookup returns CDR1 LNHDA and CDR2 SQIVND (reference sequence). V shed 3 bases and J shed 3 bases, with 12 bases lying between them. The CDR3 region is CASSISGEYYNEQFF. The CDR3 DNA reads as TGTGCCAGTAGTATTTCGGGGGAATACTACAATGAGCAGTTCTTC. Supplemented by reference TRBV19 and TRBJ2-1, the full variable domain reads DGGITQSPKYLFRKEGQNVTLSCEQNLNHDAMYWYRQDPGQGLRLIYYSQIVNDFQKGDIAEGYSVSREKKESFPLTVTSAQKNPTAFYLCASSISGEYYNEQFFGPGTRLTVL.

This rearrangement joins TRBV7-9 to TRBJ1-5; D is uncertain. This CDR3 is built from 12 residues. The germline V gene encodes CDR1 SEHNR and CDR2 FQNEAQ (reference sequence). Trimming took 4 bases from V and 6 from J, leaving 7 bases between them. The CDR3 here is CASSSYSQPQHF. The CDR3 bases are TGTGCCAGCAGCTCGTACAGTCAGCCCCAGCATTTT.

The V and J genes are TRBV5-6 and TRBJ2-1; TRBD2 might be the D (6 bases). Germline V gives CDR1 SGHDT, CDR2 YYEEEE. Trimming removed 4 bases at V and 3 bases at J, with 17 bases between. The CDR3 extends over 16 amino acids. Here the CDR3 reads CASSPEGEGSYNEQFF. The CDR3 DNA sequence: TGTGCCAGCAGCCCGGAGGGTGAGGGTAGCTACAATGAGCAGTTCTTC.

The chain is built from TRBV4-2 and TRBJ2-5, with a weak D call TRBD1 (5 bases). Near its end, the DNA agrees better with TRBJ2-7, so the J call may be wrong. Per the germline V gene, CDR1 is LGHNA and CDR2 is YNFKEQ. CDR3 length equals 15 residues. Here the CDR3 reads CASSQDPGSTYEQYF. CDR3 sequence (DNA): TGTGCCAGCAGCCAAGATCCAGGGTCGACCTACGAGCAGTACTTC.